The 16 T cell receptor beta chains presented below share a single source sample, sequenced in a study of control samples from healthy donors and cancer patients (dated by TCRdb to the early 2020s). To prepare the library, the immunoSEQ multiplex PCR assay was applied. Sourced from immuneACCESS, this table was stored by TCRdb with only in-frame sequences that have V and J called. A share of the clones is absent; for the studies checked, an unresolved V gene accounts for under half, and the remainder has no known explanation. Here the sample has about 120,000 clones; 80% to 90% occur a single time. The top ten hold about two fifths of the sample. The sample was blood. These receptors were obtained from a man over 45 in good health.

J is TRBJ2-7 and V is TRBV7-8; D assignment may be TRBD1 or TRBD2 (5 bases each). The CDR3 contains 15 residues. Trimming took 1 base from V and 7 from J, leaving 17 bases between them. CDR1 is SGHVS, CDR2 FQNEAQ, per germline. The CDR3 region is CASSLGGARRGEQYF. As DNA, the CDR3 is TGTGCCAGCAGCTTAGGAGGGGCTAGGCGCGGGGAGCAGTACTTC.

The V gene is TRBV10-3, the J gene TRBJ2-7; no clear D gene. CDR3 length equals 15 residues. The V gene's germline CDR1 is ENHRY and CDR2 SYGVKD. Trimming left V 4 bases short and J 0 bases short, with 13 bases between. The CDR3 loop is CAISGSTSSSYEQYF. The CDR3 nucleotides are TGTGCCATCAGTGGCAGCACCTCATCCTCCTACGAGCAGTACTTC.

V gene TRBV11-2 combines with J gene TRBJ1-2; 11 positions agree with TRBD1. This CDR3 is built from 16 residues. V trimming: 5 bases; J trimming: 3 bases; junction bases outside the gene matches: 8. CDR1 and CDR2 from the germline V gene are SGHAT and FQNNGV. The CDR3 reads CASSPRTGGNHYGYTF. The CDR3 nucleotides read TGTGCCAGCAGCCCGAGGACAGGGGGCAATCACTATGGCTACACCTTC.

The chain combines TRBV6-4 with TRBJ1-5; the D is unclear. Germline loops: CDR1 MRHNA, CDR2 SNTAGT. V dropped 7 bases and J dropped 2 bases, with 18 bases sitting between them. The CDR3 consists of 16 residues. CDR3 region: CASIKRKGWGNQPQHF. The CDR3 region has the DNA TGTGCCAGCATCAAACGCAAGGGTTGGGGCAATCAGCCCCAGCATTTT.

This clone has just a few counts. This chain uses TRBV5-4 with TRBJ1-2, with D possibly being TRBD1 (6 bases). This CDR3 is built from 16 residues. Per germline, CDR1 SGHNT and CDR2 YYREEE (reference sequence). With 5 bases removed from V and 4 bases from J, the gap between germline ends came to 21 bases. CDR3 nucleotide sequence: TGTGCCAGCAGAACCCGGACAGAACCCCATGCCTATGGCTACACCTTC. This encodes CASRTRTEPHAYGYTF.

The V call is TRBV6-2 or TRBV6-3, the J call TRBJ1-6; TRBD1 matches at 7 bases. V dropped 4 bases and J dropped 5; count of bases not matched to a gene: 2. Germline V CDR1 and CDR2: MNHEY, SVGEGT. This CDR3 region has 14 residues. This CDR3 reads CASSSGQHNSPLHF. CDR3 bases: TGTGCCAGCAGTTCGGGACAGCATAATTCACCCCTCCACTTT.

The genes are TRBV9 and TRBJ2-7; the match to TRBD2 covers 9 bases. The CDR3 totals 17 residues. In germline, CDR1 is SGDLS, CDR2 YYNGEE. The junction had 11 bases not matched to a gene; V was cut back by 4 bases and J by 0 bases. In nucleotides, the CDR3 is TGTGCCAGCAGCCCCCGCGGGACTAGCTTAAGCTCCTACGAGCAGTACTTC. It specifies CASSPRGTSLSSYEQYF.

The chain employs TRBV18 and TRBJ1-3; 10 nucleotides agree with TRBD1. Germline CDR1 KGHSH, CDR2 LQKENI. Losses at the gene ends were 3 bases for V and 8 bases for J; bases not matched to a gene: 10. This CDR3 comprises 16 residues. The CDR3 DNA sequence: TGTGCCAGCTCACCGACTGGATACGGACAGGGGGACACCATATATTTT. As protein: CASSPTGYGQGDTIYF.

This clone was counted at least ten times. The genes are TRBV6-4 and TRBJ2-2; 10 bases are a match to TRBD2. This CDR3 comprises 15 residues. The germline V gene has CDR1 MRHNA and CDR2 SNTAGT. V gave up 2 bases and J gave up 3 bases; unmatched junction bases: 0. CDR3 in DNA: TGTGCCAGCAGTGACACTAGCGGGGACACCGGGGAGCTGTTTTTT. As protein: CASSDTSGDTGELFF.

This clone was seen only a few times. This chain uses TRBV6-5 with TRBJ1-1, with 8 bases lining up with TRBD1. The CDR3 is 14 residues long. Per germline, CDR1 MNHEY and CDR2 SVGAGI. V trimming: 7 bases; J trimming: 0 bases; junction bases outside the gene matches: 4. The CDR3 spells CASTEDRVNTEAFF. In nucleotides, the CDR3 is TGTGCCAGCACCGAGGACAGGGTGAACACTGAAGCTTTCTTT.

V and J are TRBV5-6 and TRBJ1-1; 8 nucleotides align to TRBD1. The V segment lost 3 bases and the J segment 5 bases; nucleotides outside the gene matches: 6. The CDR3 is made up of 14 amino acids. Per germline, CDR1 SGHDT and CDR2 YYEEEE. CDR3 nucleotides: TGTGCCAGCAGCTCCATGGACAGGGAGACTGAAGCTTTCTTT. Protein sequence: CASSSMDRETEAFF.

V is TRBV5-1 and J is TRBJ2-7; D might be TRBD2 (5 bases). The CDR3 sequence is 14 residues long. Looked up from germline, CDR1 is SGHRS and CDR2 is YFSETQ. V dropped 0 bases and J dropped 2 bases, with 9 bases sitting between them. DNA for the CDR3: TGCGCCAGCAGCTTGGGACTGGGAGCCTACGAGCAGTACTTC. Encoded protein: CASSLGLGAYEQYF.

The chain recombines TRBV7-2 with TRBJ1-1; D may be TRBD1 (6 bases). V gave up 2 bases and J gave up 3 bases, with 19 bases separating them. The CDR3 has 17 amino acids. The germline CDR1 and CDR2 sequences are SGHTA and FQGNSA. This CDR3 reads CASSLPHYRVDDTEAFF. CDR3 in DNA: TGTGCCAGCAGCTTACCCCACTACAGGGTAGATGACACTGAAGCTTTCTTT.

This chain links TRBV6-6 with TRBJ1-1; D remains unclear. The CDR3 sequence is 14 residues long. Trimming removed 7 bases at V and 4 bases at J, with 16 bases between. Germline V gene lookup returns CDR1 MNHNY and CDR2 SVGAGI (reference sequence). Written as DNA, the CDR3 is TGTGCCAGCATACTTAGGAGGGAGGCCACTGAAGCTTTCTTT. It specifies CASILRREATEAFF.

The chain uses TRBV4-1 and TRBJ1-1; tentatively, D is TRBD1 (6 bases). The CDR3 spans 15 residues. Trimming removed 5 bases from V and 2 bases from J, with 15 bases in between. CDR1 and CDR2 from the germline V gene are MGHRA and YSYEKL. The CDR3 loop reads CASSYDGQKNTEAFF. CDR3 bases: TGCGCCAGCAGCTACGACGGACAGAAAAACACTGAAGCTTTCTTT.

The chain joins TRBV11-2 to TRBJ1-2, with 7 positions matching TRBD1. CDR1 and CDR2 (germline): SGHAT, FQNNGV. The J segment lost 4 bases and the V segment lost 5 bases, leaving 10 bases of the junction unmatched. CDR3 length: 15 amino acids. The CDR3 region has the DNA TGTGCCAGCAGCCCCCTCGGACAGGTTACCTATGGCTACACCTTC. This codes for CASSPLGQVTYGYTF.